The 20 T cell receptor beta chains listed next were all sequenced from one sample in a study of OX40 agonist ivuxolimab in advanced cancers. TCRdb's table, derived via immunoSEQ multiplex PCR, lists solely in-frame clones and lacks some. The sample has 77,000 or so clones, 92% seen once. The sample consisted of CD4+ or CD8+ T cells sorted from blood, taken in a trial of the OX40 agonist ivuxolimab. The receptors come from an adult with an advanced solid tumor such as melanoma, head and neck, liver or kidney cancer.

This chain joins TRBV19 and TRBJ2-7; tentative D call: TRBD1 (5 bases). There are 13 residues in the CDR3. Germline loops: CDR1 LNHDA, CDR2 SQIVND (reference sequence). Trimming pared 5 bases from V and 0 bases from J, leaving 8 bases between. The CDR3 sequence: CASSPGFSYEQYF. The CDR3 nucleotides read TGTGCCAGTAGTCCAGGGTTCTCCTACGAGCAGTACTTC.

This clone was found once. The chain is built from TRBV7-8 and TRBJ2-7; tentatively, D is TRBD2 (6 bases). Trimming took 7 bases from V and 2 from J, leaving 9 bases between them. This CDR3 has 12 residues. Germline V lookup: CDR1 SGHVS, CDR2 FQNEAQ. The CDR3 reads CASTRGAYEQYF. The CDR3 DNA is TGTGCCAGCACTCGCGGGGCCTACGAGCAGTACTTC.

This clone was counted once. The chain employs TRBV28 and TRBJ2-7; 7 bases map to TRBD2. This CDR3 comprises 16 residues. The trim removed 5 bases at V and 0 bases at J, leaving 10 bases unmatched. The germline V gene encodes CDR1 MDHEN and CDR2 SYDVKM. The CDR3 reads CASSPVGAGLSYEQYF. CDR3 sequence (DNA): TGTGCCAGCAGTCCCGTAGGAGCGGGGCTCTCCTACGAGCAGTACTTC.

This rearrangement joins TRBV19 to TRBJ2-3; maybe TRBD2 (5 bases). Per the germline V gene, CDR1 is LNHDA and CDR2 is SQIVND (reference sequence). Deletions cut 3 bases from V and 4 bases from J, with 14 bases between. This CDR3 contains 15 residues. For the CDR3, the DNA is TGTGCCAGTAGTATGAGGACTGCTTTCCCAGATACGCAGTATTTT. Amino acids: CASSMRTAFPDTQYF.

The chain recombines TRBV15 with TRBJ1-3; no firm D call. The V end was cut by 5 bases, the J end by 0 bases, with 11 bases between. The CDR3 has 15 amino acids. Germline CDR1 reads LNHNV; CDR2 reads YYDKDF (reference sequence). The CDR3 loop reads CATSSRHSSGNTIYF. As DNA, the CDR3 is TGTGCCACCAGCTCACGGCATAGCTCTGGAAACACCATATATTTT.

The V call is TRBV5-6, the J call TRBJ2-7; 12 bases agree with TRBD2. The CDR3 is 15 amino acids. From germline, CDR1 is SGHDT and CDR2 YYEEEE. After removal of 0 bases from V and 3 bases from J, the junction contained 1 base not matched to a gene. The CDR3 region is CASSLASGGDYEQYF. DNA for the CDR3: TGTGCCAGCAGCTTGGCTAGCGGGGGGGACTACGAGCAGTACTTC.

This clone was observed a single time. V gene TRBV7-2 combines with J gene TRBJ2-3, with D possibly being TRBD2 (5 bases). CDR3 length equals 17 residues. V was shortened by 1 base and J by 0 bases, with 14 bases between the two germline ends. Germline V gene lookup returns CDR1 SGHTA and CDR2 FQGNSA. For the CDR3, the DNA is TGTGCCAGCAGCTTAGATTCTCCGGGGATAAGCACAGATACGCAGTATTTT. Protein: CASSLDSPGISTDTQYF.

In its sample, this clone was seen a few times. The chain joins TRBV5-6 to TRBJ1-1; no firm D call. The CDR3 has 11 residues. Trimming removed 6 bases at V and 2 bases at J, with 5 bases between. Germline CDR1 is SGHDT and CDR2 is YYEEEE. CDR3 in amino acids: CASTTNTEAFF. The CDR3 nucleotides are TGTGCCAGCACCACAAACACTGAAGCTTTCTTT.

The V gene is TRBV5-1, the J gene TRBJ2-3, with a possible D match to TRBD2 (5 bases). V dropped 5 bases and J dropped 0 bases, with 10 bases sitting between them. The V gene's germline CDR1 is SGHRS and CDR2 YFSETQ. CDR3 size: 14 residues. The CDR3 region has the DNA TGCGCCAGCAGGCCCGGCGGGAGCACAGATACGCAGTATTTT. The encoded protein is CASRPGGSTDTQYF.

The CDR3 DNA follows: TGCGCCAGCATTCCACATCGCCAGGGCCAGCCCCAGCATTTT. This encodes CASIPHRQGQPQHF. The rearrangement links TRBV5-1 to TRBJ1-5; possible D gene TRBD1, 5 bases. The CDR3 has 14 residues. The germline V gene encodes CDR1 SGHRS and CDR2 YFSETQ. Trimming cost V 6 bases and J 7 bases, with 17 bases left between them.

This clone occurred once. The V gene is TRBV29-1, the J gene TRBJ2-7, with 7 positions matching TRBD2. CDR1 is SQVTM and CDR2 is ANQGSEA in the germline V gene. Losses at the gene ends were 7 bases for V and 3 bases for J; bases not matched to a gene: 18. This CDR3 is 16 amino acids long. This CDR3 reads CSAIGPTFERGYEQYF. CDR3 bases: TGCAGCGCAATAGGTCCTACGTTCGAGCGGGGCTACGAGCAGTACTTC.

Written as DNA, the CDR3 is TGTGCCAGCAGCGTAGCTGAGGTGGCCACTGAAGCTTTCTTT. It encodes CASSVAEVATEAFF. V usage is TRBV9 and J usage is TRBJ1-1; D not certain. The V gene lost 0 bases and the J gene lost 4 bases, with 10 bases spanning the gap. The CDR3 extends over 14 amino acids. Germline V lookup: CDR1 SGDLS, CDR2 YYNGEE.

The chain is built from TRBV19 and TRBJ1-1; no definite D call. The V end was cut by 8 bases, the J end by 3 bases, with 13 bases between. The CDR3 runs 13 residues. Per the germline V gene, CDR1 is LNHDA and CDR2 is SQIVND (reference sequence). CDR3 loop: CASLGWQDTEAFF. The CDR3 DNA reads as TGTGCCAGTCTTGGCTGGCAGGACACTGAAGCTTTCTTT.

The chain recombines TRBV4-1 with TRBJ2-7; D uncertain. V was trimmed by 0 bases and J by 0 bases, leaving 6 bases between them. Germline V gene data show CDR1 as MGHRA and CDR2 as YSYEKL. The CDR3 is 14 amino acids. The CDR3 sequence: CASSQEASSYEQYF. CDR3 nucleotide sequence: TGCGCCAGCAGCCAAGAAGCGAGCTCCTACGAGCAGTACTTC.

The chain is built from TRBV30 and TRBJ2-2, with a weak D call TRBD1 (6 bases). V lost 2 bases to trimming and J lost 7 bases, with 11 bases between them. The CDR3 contains 13 residues. In germline, CDR1 is GTSNPN, CDR2 SVGIG (reference sequence). Here the CDR3 reads CAWSTQGNGELFF. The DNA for the CDR3 is TGTGCCTGGAGTACACAGGGTAACGGGGAGCTGTTTTTT. The full variable domain, rest sourced from reference TRBV30 and TRBJ2-2, is SQTIHQWPATLVQPVGSPLSLECTVEGTSNPNLYWYRQAAGRGLQLLFYSVGIGQISSEVPQNLSASRPQDRQFILSSKKLLLSDSGFYLCAWSTQGNGELFFGEGSRLTVL.

V usage is TRBV7-8 and J usage is TRBJ1-5; D is unclear. Germline CDR1 is SGHVS and CDR2 is FQNEAQ. This CDR3 comprises 14 residues. V was trimmed by 6 bases and J by 5 bases, leaving 14 bases between them. CDR3 sequence (DNA): TGTGCCAGCAGTCAAGCGGCAGGAGATCAGCCCCAGCATTTT. Translating gives CASSQAAGDQPQHF.

The count of this clone is one. The V and J genes are TRBV6-5 and TRBJ2-5; tentative D call: TRBD2 (5 bases). The CDR3 runs to 12 residues. The ends were cut back, 6 bases at V and 2 bases at J, with 7 bases in the middle. Germline assignment: CDR1 MNHEY and CDR2 SVGAGI. The CDR3, as DNA: TGTGCCAGCAGGGACTTTCAAGAGACCCAGTACTTC. Its protein product is CASRDFQETQYF.

Written as DNA, the CDR3 is TGTGCCAGCAGACCAGCAGGGGGCCAGACTGAAGCTTTCTTT. It is translated as CASRPAGGQTEAFF. This chain connects TRBV27 to TRBJ1-1; 8 nucleotides align to TRBD1. Germline CDR1 reads MNHEY; CDR2 reads SMNVEV (reference sequence). This CDR3 has 14 residues. V shed 6 bases, J shed 5 bases, and the junction held 8 bases outside the gene matches.

The chain is built from TRBV10-3 and TRBJ2-5; 7 bases fit TRBD2. The CDR3 has 14 residues. CDR1 is ENHRY and CDR2 is SYGVKD in the germline V gene. V shed 3 bases and J 3 bases; nucleotides not matched to a gene: 4. In DNA, the CDR3 is TGTGCCATCAGTGATATTGCGGGGGAAGAGACCCAGTACTTC. It translates to CAISDIAGEETQYF.

In this sample, this clone turned up once. V is TRBV7-8 and J is TRBJ1-2; 12 positions agree with TRBD1. The CDR3 has 17 amino acids. V dropped 5 bases and J dropped 6; count of bases not matched to a gene: 13. Germline V CDR1 and CDR2: SGHVS, FQNEAQ. DNA for the CDR3: TGTGCCAGCAGCCGGGACGGGACAGGGGGCTTATTGGATGGCTACACCTTC. This gives the protein CASSRDGTGGLLDGYTF.